This T cell receptor beta chain was found in a study of T cell repertoires in cytomegalovirus infection. Study at large: The public TCR beta signatures pointed to both CMV infection and matching HLA type.

TCRdb processed the reads anew with MiXCR; each CDR3 protein has one entry. The profile covers fewer than 550,000 distinct CDR3 sequences, with 16% appearing a single time and about 24% taken by the ten largest. Study results and limitations: Accumulated public TCR beta family frequency recognized individuals carrying CMV together with the relevant HLA. Ex vivo responses were dominated by HLA-C-restricted CMV-specific TCR beta clonotypes.

This clonotype has a handful of counts. Its antigen is not identified. The CDR3 is made up of 14 amino acids. The ends were cut back, 7 bases at V and 0 bases at J, with 13 bases in the middle. The germline V gene encodes CDR1 MDHEN and CDR2 SYDVKM. This clonotype was obtained from a human donor in good health (CMV status not recorded). Some clones in this sample may be carry-over from other donors' samples. The chain carries TRBV28 and TRBJ2-7; D is unclear. The sample taken for sequencing was CD8+ T cells from PBMCs. DNA for the CDR3: TGTGCCAGCAAACCTTACTTGAGCTCCTACGAGCAGTACTTC. Its translation: CASKPYLSSYEQYF. The full variable domain, its missing parts supplied by reference TRBV28 and TRBJ2-7, is DVKVTQSSRYLVKRTGEKVFLECVQDMDHENMFWYRQDPGLGLRLIYFSYDVKMKEKGDIPEGYSVSREKKERFSLILESASTNQTSMYLCASKPYLSSYEQYFGPGTRLTVT.